Listed below are T cell receptor beta chains from one sample, sequenced in a study of T cell responses to AZD1222 COVID-19 vaccine. The table came from immunoSEQ multiplex PCR; TCRdb's copy has only in-frame clones and leaves some out. This table holds 97,000 or so clones, roughly 90% found once. Sample: peripheral blood, taken on day 0 of AZD1222 vaccination. The origin of the receptors is an adult in good health. CDR3s include the opening cysteine and the closing phenylalanine or tryptophan. A D gene is named only where the DNA matches it firmly. Clone size is given for some rows only: seen once, a few or many times, or a class if the clone is expanded.

D gene	V gene	clone size	J gene	CDR3 protein	CDR3 DNA
TRBD1	TRBV6-5	-	TRBJ1-2	CASGSGTGSNGYTF	TGTGCCAGCGGCTCCGGGACAGGGTCCAATGGCTACACCTTC
-	TRBV9	-	TRBJ1-2	CASSVGLGSYGYTF	TGTGCCAGCAGCGTGGGGTTGGGGAGCTATGGCTACACCTTC
-	TRBV7-3	-	TRBJ2-3	CASSSQKGGPDTQYF	TGTGCCAGCAGCTCACAAAAGGGGGGCCCAGATACGCAGTATTTT
-	TRBV30	-	TRBJ2-5	CAWSVPLPRRVNQETQYF	TGTGCCTGGAGTGTACCCCTCCCCCGCAGGGTCAACCAAGAGACCCAGTACTTC
TRBD2	TRBV9	-	TRBJ2-5	CASSVDSGRETQYF	TGTGCCAGCAGCGTAGATAGCGGGAGAGAGACCCAGTACTTC
-	TRBV6-2/TRBV6-3	-	TRBJ2-1	CASSRQNNEQFF	TGTGCCAGCAGTCGACAGAACAATGAGCAGTTCTTC
-	TRBV4-1	-	TRBJ2-2	CASSHSEVLANTGELFF	TGCGCCAGCAGCCATTCAGAAGTCTTGGCTAACACCGGGGAGCTGTTTTTT
-	TRBV28	few	TRBJ2-5	CASSIGGIYQETQYF	TGTGCCAGCAGCATAGGGGGGATTTACCAAGAGACCCAGTACTTC
-	TRBV2	-	TRBJ1-5	CASTRDNYSNQPQHF	TGTGCCAGCACGAGGGACAACTATAGCAATCAGCCCCAGCATTTT
-	TRBV5-1	-	TRBJ2-1	CASSLDVAAYNEQFF	TGCGCCAGCAGCTTGGATGTAGCAGCCTACAATGAGCAGTTCTTC
TRBD1	TRBV10-3	-	TRBJ1-2	CAISEVEGARYGYTF	TGTGCCATCAGTGAGGTCGAGGGGGCGCGCTATGGCTACACCTTC
-	TRBV5-4	many	TRBJ2-7	CASSLMGAVSSYEQYF	TGTGCCAGCAGCTTAATGGGGGCAGTTAGCAGCTACGAGCAGTACTTC
-	TRBV7-8	-	TRBJ2-5	CASSLVGGTSQETQYF	TGTGCCAGCAGCTTAGTTGGAGGGACCTCCCAAGAGACCCAGTACTTC
-	TRBV9	-	TRBJ1-4	CASSVGDFLSGAPNEKLFF	TGTGCCAGCAGCGTGGGGGACTTTCTGTCCGGGGCACCTAATGAAAAACTGTTTTTT
-	TRBV28	-	TRBJ1-2	CASSLMAANYGYTF	TGTGCCAGCAGTTTAATGGCAGCCAACTATGGCTACACCTTC
-	TRBV10-3	-	TRBJ1-1	CAISESRGRTEAFF	TGTGCCATCAGTGAGTCCAGAGGGAGGACAGAAGCTTTCTTT
-	TRBV18	-	TRBJ1-1	CASSPKNRTVMNTEAFF	TGTGCCAGCTCACCAAAGAATCGGACAGTTATGAACACTGAAGCTTTCTTT
-	TRBV3-1/TRBV3-2	-	TRBJ1-4	CASSQGVQGGWDEKLFF	TGTGCCAGCAGCCAAGGGGTACAGGGTGGTTGGGATGAAAAACTGTTTTTT
-	TRBV3-1/TRBV3-2	-	TRBJ1-1	CASSQVGRPMNTEAFF	TGTGCCAGCAGCCAAGTTGGCAGACCTATGAACACTGAAGCTTTCTTT
-	TRBV7-9	few	TRBJ2-1	CASSLSGPLGGNEQFF	TGTGCCAGCAGCTTAAGCGGCCCATTAGGCGGCAATGAGCAGTTCTTC
-	TRBV6-5	-	TRBJ1-2	CASTQSTESGYTF	TGTGCCAGCACCCAAAGCACAGAGAGTGGCTACACCTTC
-	TRBV28	-	TRBJ1-2	CARHAGEYGYTF	TGTGCCAGGCACGCAGGAGAATATGGCTACACCTTC
TRBD2	TRBV6-5	-	TRBJ2-3	CASSYSGGRDTDTQYF	TGTGCCAGCAGTTACAGCGGGGGGAGGGACACAGATACGCAGTATTTT
-	TRBV2	-	TRBJ2-1	CASSYVGLSNEQFF	TGTGCCAGCAGTTATGTGGGGCTATCCAATGAGCAGTTCTTC
-	TRBV5-1	-	TRBJ1-3	CASSNPTGNTIYF	TGCGCCAGCAGCAACCCGACAGGAAACACCATATATTTT
-	TRBV9	-	TRBJ2-1	CASSVNPQDKPYNEQFF	TGTGCCAGCAGCGTAAATCCTCAGGACAAACCATACAATGAGCAGTTCTTC
-	TRBV7-9	once	TRBJ2-6	CASSFQGSGANVLTF	TGTGCCAGCAGCTTTCAGGGCTCTGGGGCCAACGTCCTGACTTTC
-	TRBV18	-	TRBJ2-5	CASSPASGETQYF	TGTGCCAGCTCACCGGCGTCGGGGGAGACCCAGTACTTC
TRBD1	TRBV30	-	TRBJ2-7	CAWSADRGPHYEQYF	TGTGCCTGGAGTGCCGACAGGGGGCCCCACTACGAGCAGTACTTC
-	TRBV4-1	-	TRBJ2-2	CASSLEGNGDPNTGELFF	TGCGCCAGCAGCCTGGAGGGTAATGGGGATCCGAACACCGGGGAGCTGTTTTTT
TRBD1	TRBV7-3	-	TRBJ2-7	CASSSSGTESYEQYF	TGTGCCAGCAGCTCGTCCGGGACAGAATCCTACGAGCAGTACTTC
-	TRBV3-1/TRBV3-2	-	TRBJ2-7	CASSQDGDARYEQYF	TGTGCCAGCAGCCAAGACGGAGACGCACGCTACGAGCAGTACTTC
-	TRBV9	-	TRBJ2-7	CASSVGVSGSYEQYF	TGTGCCAGCAGCGTAGGAGTCAGCGGGTCCTACGAGCAGTACTTC
-	TRBV29-1	few	TRBJ1-1	CSVLYRGSGIEAFF	TGCAGCGTGCTCTACCGAGGCAGCGGAATTGAAGCTTTCTTT
-	TRBV12-3/TRBV12-4	few	TRBJ2-2	CASTLAPAGELFF	TGTGCCAGCACCCTTGCCCCCGCCGGGGAGCTGTTTTTT
-	TRBV7-9	-	TRBJ1-2	CASSLDGYGYTF	TGTGCCAGCAGCTTGGATGGCTATGGCTACACCTTC
-	TRBV9	-	TRBJ1-2	CASNRDGGSFIYGYTF	TGTGCCAGCAACCGAGATGGTGGGAGTTTTATCTATGGCTACACCTTC
-	TRBV29-1	-	TRBJ1-1	CSVTQGGGTEAFF	TGCAGCGTGACACAGGGTGGGGGCACTGAAGCTTTCTTT
-	TRBV27	-	TRBJ1-5	CASRGLGQPQHF	TGTGCCAGCAGGGGCCTAGGTCAGCCCCAGCATTTT
-	TRBV7-6	-	TRBJ1-5	CASSLGGTQPQHF	TGTGCCAGCAGCTTAGGAGGGACTCAGCCCCAGCATTTT
-	TRBV19	few	TRBJ1-4	CASSIRGGEKLFF	TGTGCCAGTAGTATTAGGGGAGGTGAAAAACTGTTTTTT
TRBD2	TRBV7-2	few	TRBJ2-7	CASSLALAGAGEQYF	TGTGCCAGCAGCTTAGCACTAGCGGGAGCTGGCGAGCAGTACTTC
-	TRBV29-1	-	TRBJ1-1	CSAVSENTEAFF	TGCAGCGCCGTGTCAGAGAACACTGAAGCTTTCTTT
-	TRBV9	-	TRBJ2-5	CASSPSLVSSGTQYF	TGTGCCAGCAGCCCCTCACTGGTTAGTAGTGGAACCCAGTACTTC
-	TRBV28	-	TRBJ1-2	CASSRGLGYGYTF	TGTGCCAGCAGCCGGGGGCTCGGCTATGGCTACACCTTC
-	TRBV27	-	TRBJ1-1	CARHRDLNTEAFF	TGTGCCAGACACAGGGACTTGAACACTGAAGCTTTCTTT
-	TRBV10-3	-	TRBJ1-1	CAISGSDSLTEAFF	TGTGCCATCAGTGGGTCGGACAGTTTAACTGAAGCTTTCTTT
-	TRBV18	-	TRBJ1-3	CASSPTDSGNTIYF	TGTGCCAGCTCGCCCACGGACTCTGGAAACACCATATATTTT
-	TRBV3-1/TRBV3-2	medium-sized	TRBJ1-6	CASSQLHSPLHF	TGTGCCAGCAGCCAACTCCATTCACCCCTCCACTTT
TRBD1	TRBV27	-	TRBJ2-4	CASSPGQGRGLRAKNIQYF	TGTGCCAGCAGTCCGGGACAGGGTAGGGGGCTCAGAGCCAAAAACATTCAGTACTTC